The clone carrying this T cell receptor (beta chain) was counted many times. Its antigen is undetermined. This CDR3 contains 14 residues. V was pared by 4 bases and J by 5 bases, with 15 bases between. Germline lookup yields CDR1 SGHRS and CDR2 YFSETQ. This sample is part of a study of identical twins. Study conclusions and caveats: Compared with unrelated sharing, twin-shared out-of-frame alpha sequences had more low-probability sequences.

TCRdb reanalysed the 5' RACE reads using MiXCR and keeps one entry per CDR3 protein. In the table there are 650,000 to 800,000 distinct CDR3 sequences, about 9.4% of which are singletons. The sample was also linked to a second study, of yellow fever vaccine responses in identical twins.

Sequenced input: PBMCs. The receptor's source is a woman under 30 in good health. This chain uses TRBV5-1 with TRBJ2-5; D call uncertain. This CDR3 is CASSRLVNAETQYF. CDR3 nucleotide sequence: TGCGCCAGCAGCAGGCTTGTGAACGCGGAGACCCAGTACTTC. Looking up the rest from reference TRBV5-1 and TRBJ2-5 gives the full variable domain: KAGVTQTPRYLIKTRGQQVTLSCSPISGHRSVSWYQQTPGQGLQFLFEYFSETQRNKGNFPGRFSGRQFSNSRSEMNVSTLELGDSALYLCASSRLVNAETQYFGPGTRLLVL.